Listed here are 18 T cell receptor beta chains from one sample, sequenced in a study of T cell responses to AZD1222 COVID-19 vaccine. Profiling relied on immunoSEQ multiplex PCR, and the TCRdb table lists in-frame clones only, not all of them. Among over 150,000 clones listed, about 88% were seen once. The sequences come from peripheral blood, collected on day 0 of AZD1222 vaccination. The receptor set was obtained from an adult in good health.

The rearrangement joins TRBV5-1 to TRBJ2-2; 7 bases align to TRBD2. Germline V gene data show CDR1 as SGHRS and CDR2 as YFSETQ. The CDR3 sequence is 14 residues long. V shed 7 bases, J shed 5 bases, and the junction held 8 bases outside the gene matches. The CDR3 region has the DNA TGCGCCAGCGGGGGAGGGGCGAGGACCGGGGAGCTGTTTTTT. Its protein is CASGGGARTGELFF.

This clone occurred once. The chain links TRBV4-1 to TRBJ2-3, with 9 bases lining up with TRBD2. The CDR3 sequence is 14 residues long. Germline CDR1 MGHRA, CDR2 YSYEKL. Losses at the gene ends were 1 base for V and 7 bases for J; bases not matched to a gene: 3. CDR3 in DNA: TGCGCCAGCAGCCAAGGGGGGACTAGCAATACGCAGTATTTT. Translated: CASSQGGTSNTQYF.

The rearrangement links TRBV7-6 to TRBJ1-4; TRBD1 is a possible D gene (5 bases). From germline, CDR1 is SGHVS and CDR2 FNYEAQ. Trimming removed 1 base from V and 6 bases from J, with 12 bases in between. This CDR3 region has 15 residues. The CDR3, as DNA: TGTGCCAGCAGCTTAGGTTCAGGGACGGATGAAAAACTGTTTTTT. It is translated as CASSLGSGTDEKLFF.

The gene calls are TRBV6-5 and TRBJ1-6, with a possible D match to TRBD1 (5 bases). CDR3 length: 14 residues. Trimming pared 6 bases from V and 7 bases from J, leaving 13 bases between. The germline V gene encodes CDR1 MNHEY and CDR2 SVGAGI. The CDR3 region is CASSPRDGNSPLHF. The CDR3 coding sequence is TGTGCCAGCAGCCCACGGGACGGAAATTCACCCCTCCACTTT.

The genes are TRBV11-2 and TRBJ1-2; D gene unclear. The CDR3 sequence is 15 residues long. Germline V gene lookup returns CDR1 SGHAT and CDR2 FQNNGV. V lost 0 bases and J lost 0, with 8 bases in between. CDR3 region: CASSLEGRSNYGYTF. The DNA for the CDR3 is TGTGCCAGCAGCTTAGAGGGCAGATCTAACTATGGCTACACCTTC.

In this sample, this clone turned up once. The chain couples TRBV12-3 or TRBV12-4 to TRBJ2-1; D remains ambiguous. This CDR3 has 11 amino acids. The V end was cut by 8 bases, the J end by 10 bases, with 12 bases between. For the CDR3, the DNA is TGTGCCAGCGGACCCCAGGAGGAGCAGTTCTTC. It encodes CASGPQEEQFF.

Turning to this clone: Other DNA sequences in the sample encode the same CDR3. The chain is built from TRBV7-2 and TRBJ2-1, with a tentative D call TRBD2 (5 bases). This CDR3 spans 15 amino acids. CDR1 is SGHTA and CDR2 is FQGNSA in the germline V gene. The V end was cut by 3 bases, the J end by 0 bases, with 9 bases between. The CDR3 DNA reads as TGTGCCAGCAGCTTGGGAGCGGCCTCCTACAATGAGCAGTTCTTC. Translated, it gives CASSLGAASYNEQFF.

V and J are TRBV10-1 and TRBJ1-4; unclear D gene. This CDR3 region has 16 residues. CDR1 is WNHNN, CDR2 SYGVQD, per germline (reference sequence). V was shortened by 2 bases and J by 0 bases, with 10 bases between the two germline ends. CDR3 sequence reads: CASSESIGTTNEKLFF. The CDR3, as DNA: TGCGCCAGCAGTGAGAGTATAGGGACAACTAATGAAAAACTGTTTTTT.

The chain couples TRBV11-2 to TRBJ2-5; 7 bases line up with TRBD1. This CDR3 is 15 amino acids long. The germline V gene has CDR1 SGHAT and CDR2 FQNNGV. The V gene end was trimmed by 5 bases and the J gene end by 5 bases; junction bases not matched to a gene: 11. CDR3 in amino acids: CASSGLDRPRETQYF. CDR3 nucleotides: TGTGCCAGCAGCGGCCTGGACAGGCCCCGGGAGACCCAGTACTTC.

The genes are TRBV7-8 and TRBJ2-7, with a possible D match to TRBD1 (5 bases). Germline CDR1 is SGHVS and CDR2 is FQNEAQ. The CDR3 sequence is 15 residues long. The V end was cut by 3 bases, the J end by 2 bases, with 14 bases between. In DNA, the CDR3 is TGTGCCAGCAGCTTCCCCCCCGCGGACACCTACGAGCAGTACTTC. It is translated as CASSFPPADTYEQYF.

The chain joins TRBV7-8 to TRBJ1-6; 9 nucleotides line up with TRBD1. V was clipped by 5 bases and J by 14 bases; unmatched bases: 13. Germline CDR1 is SGHVS and CDR2 is FQNEAQ. This CDR3 comprises 15 residues. CDR3 amino acids: CASSPFDRGSFTLHF. CDR3 bases: TGTGCCAGCAGCCCCTTCGACAGGGGGAGCTTTACCCTCCACTTT. Full variable domain (rest looked up from reference TRBV7-8 and TRBJ1-6): GAGVSQSPRYKVAKRGQDVALRCDPISGHVSLFWYQQALGQGPEFLTYFQNEAQLDKSGLPSDRFFAERPEGSVSTLKIQRTQQEDSAVYLCASSPFDRGSFTLHFGNGTRLTVT.

The rearrangement uses TRBV18 and TRBJ2-2, with no clear D. The CDR3 loop spans 17 amino acids. The V end lost 1 base, the J end lost 0 bases, and 12 bases lay between the germline ends. Germline CDR1 is KGHSH and CDR2 is LQKENI. The CDR3 region is CASSPQSRLANTGELFF. The CDR3 bases are TGTGCCAGCTCACCACAATCAAGACTTGCGAACACCGGGGAGCTGTTTTTT.

V and J are TRBV27 and TRBJ2-7, with D unclear. The germline CDR1 and CDR2 sequences are MNHEY and SMNVEV (reference sequence). Deletions cut 4 bases from V and 0 bases from J, with 13 bases between. There are 15 residues in the CDR3. This CDR3 reads CASSSLRGPSYEQYF. CDR3 in DNA: TGTGCCAGCAGTTCCCTCCGAGGCCCCTCCTACGAGCAGTACTTC.

V usage is TRBV3-1 (or the pseudogene TRBV3-2) and J usage is TRBJ2-5; D gene unclear. V was shortened by 1 base and J by 5 bases, with 5 bases between the two germline ends. CDR1 is LGHDT and CDR2 is YNNKEL in the germline V gene (reference sequence). The CDR3 length is 12 residues. The CDR3 DNA follows: TGTGCCAGCAGCCAAGTGTTGGAGACCCAGTACTTC. Encoded protein: CASSQVLETQYF.

This rearrangement joins TRBV7-9 to TRBJ1-4; 8 nucleotides match TRBD1. CDR1 is SEHNR and CDR2 is FQNEAQ in the germline V gene (reference sequence). Trimming removed 5 bases from V and 7 bases from J; junction bases left unmatched: 9. The CDR3 totals 15 residues. CDR3 bases: TGTGCCAGCAGCGCAATACCAGGGGGCAGTGAAAAACTGTTTTTT. Protein product: CASSAIPGGSEKLFF.

A note on this clone: Other DNA sequences within the sample encode an identical CDR3. V gene TRBV7-8 combines with J gene TRBJ2-2; D gene ambiguous. This CDR3 region has 12 residues. V lost 3 bases to trimming and J lost 2 bases, with 1 base between them. The germline V gene encodes CDR1 SGHVS and CDR2 FQNEAQ. DNA of the CDR3: TGTGCCAGCAGCTTCAACACCGGGGAGCTGTTTTTT. As protein: CASSFNTGELFF.

The rearrangement uses TRBV5-6 and TRBJ1-3; tentatively, D is TRBD1 (6 bases). The CDR3 covers 16 residues. Germline V CDR1 and CDR2: SGHDT, YYEEEE. Trimming shortened V by 2 bases and J by 0 bases, and 12 bases separated the two germline ends. The CDR3 region has the DNA TGTGCCAGCAGCTTAGACAGGCTGAGCTCTGGAAACACCATATATTTT. Translation: CASSLDRLSSGNTIYF.

V usage is TRBV6-5 and J usage is TRBJ1-3; TRBD1 matches at 9 bases. The CDR3 covers 14 residues. Per the germline V gene, CDR1 is MNHEY and CDR2 is SVGAGI. Trimming removed 6 bases from V and 6 bases from J; junction bases left unmatched: 6. The CDR3 region is CASSPRQGVNTIYF. CDR3 nucleotides: TGTGCCAGCAGCCCCCGACAGGGGGTAAACACCATATATTTT.